What follows describes a single T cell receptor beta chain. Its specificity is not known. Profiled with immunoSEQ multiplex PCR; TCRdb holds only in-frame clones, not every one. The sample lists approximately 530,000 clones, about 96% occurring once. V was clipped by 4 bases and J by 8 bases; unmatched bases: 10. The CDR3 loop spans 17 amino acids. Germline-derived CDR1 and CDR2 are MGHDK and SYGVNS. These data originate in a study of shared clonotypes between healthy human individuals. Study results and caveats: A few donors showed sharing of about 5.5% of naive CD4 clonotypes.

Sample: naive CD4+ T cells sorted from blood. Subset of the sample: CD45RA+ positively selected. The TCR originated in a woman aged 30 to 39 in good health. The rearrangement uses TRBV25-1 and TRBJ2-1; 14 bases are a match to TRBD2. The CDR3, as DNA: TGTGCCAGCAGTGTCCCGGGACTAGCGGGAGCTACCCATGAGCAGTTCTTC. It specifies CASSVPGLAGATHEQFF.